This record concerns one T cell receptor beta chain sequence. Original analysis: Amplification with reference gene primers provided the estimates of nucleated cell counts. TCRdb's copy holds only in-frame clones and misses some; the assay was immunoSEQ multiplex PCR. That table supplies the V and J calls and clone size; D and trimming were determined from the DNA. The sample has 92,000 or so clones, around 72% seen once. The source of the sample is a study of blood T cell repertoires in COVID-19. Looking at the study overall: Samples taken during acute and convalescent COVID-19 were collected in the United States, Italy and Spain. PBMCs, B-cell-depleted T cells, or T cells provided the cDNA or gDNA that made up the material.

Material: peripheral blood. This sequence originates from a woman older than 75 with acute or convalescent COVID-19.

DNA for the CDR3: TGTGCCATCAGTGAGGGTAGTTTCAAGCAAGAGACCCAGTACTTC. Its protein is CAISEGSFKQETQYF. The chain links TRBV10-3 to TRBJ2-5; D uncertain. Trimming left V 2 bases short and J 2 bases short, with 12 bases between. This CDR3 is 15 amino acids long. Germline loops: CDR1 ENHRY, CDR2 SYGVKD.